Listed below are T cell receptor beta chains from one sample, sequenced in a study of T cell responses to AZD1222 COVID-19 vaccine. Repertoires were generated with immunoSEQ multiplex PCR, while TCRdb's copy carries only in-frame clones and drops some. The sample records around 120,000 clones, about 82% being singletons. This material consisted of peripheral blood, taken 28 days after the second AZD1222 dose. These receptors originate from an adult who received the AZD1222 COVID-19 vaccine. Each CDR3 is given with its conserved first and last residue. D genes are given only for firm matches. Size values are once, few and many counts, or a class for expanded clones, and some rows have none.

D	size	V	J	DNA	CDR3
NA	NA	TRBV30	TRBJ1-4	TGTGCCGGGGGGATAGTTCGCTTCGGACTGTTTTTT	CAGGIVRFGLFF
TRBD1	NA	TRBV28	TRBJ2-7	TGTGCCAGCAAAGGACAGGGCCGAAGCTCCTACGAGCAGTACTTC	CASKGQGRSSYEQYF
NA	many	TRBV6-5	TRBJ1-1	TGTGCCAGCAGTTACCAGCAGGGATACACTGAAGCTTTCTTT	CASSYQQGYTEAFF
NA	NA	TRBV6-2/TRBV6-3	TRBJ2-3	TGTGCCAGCAGCAGAAGGGGCCCCCGCACAGATACGCAGTATTTT	CASSRRGPRTDTQYF
TRBD1	NA	TRBV2	TRBJ1-5	TGTGCCAGCAGTAACGGACAGGTCAATCAGCCCCAGCATTTT	CASSNGQVNQPQHF
NA	NA	TRBV4-3	TRBJ1-2	TGCGCCAGCAGCCAAGACGGGGGCATCACTGGCTACACCTTC	CASSQDGGITGYTF
NA	few	TRBV5-4	TRBJ2-1	TGTGCCAGCAGCTTTGGTAGTGGCGATGAGCAGTTCTTC	CASSFGSGDEQFF
TRBD1	once	TRBV3-1/TRBV3-2	TRBJ1-3	TGTGCCAGCAGCCAAGACCCCGGGACAGGTTACTCTGGAAACACCATATATTTT	CASSQDPGTGYSGNTIYF
TRBD1	NA	TRBV3-1/TRBV3-2	TRBJ1-2	TGTGCCAGCAGCCAAGGCACGACAGGGACTAACTATGGCTACACCTTC	CASSQGTTGTNYGYTF
NA	NA	TRBV19	TRBJ1-1	TGTGCCAGTAGTTTTTGGGGGCGGGGGACTGAAGCTTTCTTT	CASSFWGRGTEAFF
NA	NA	TRBV6-5	TRBJ2-5	TGTGCCAGCAGTCACCTGGGGCAGGGCGAAGAGACCCAGTACTTC	CASSHLGQGEETQYF
NA	NA	TRBV19	TRBJ1-5	TGTGCCAGTAGTCAAATCGTGTCTAGCAATCAGCCCCAGCATTTT	CASSQIVSSNQPQHF
NA	once	TRBV5-8	TRBJ1-5	TGTGCCAGCAGCTTGGACGGGCGGGGAGGCAATCAGCCCCAGCATTTT	CASSLDGRGGNQPQHF
NA	NA	TRBV30	TRBJ2-1	TGTGCCTGGAGTGTACGGGGGGAGCAGTTCTTC	CAWSVRGEQFF
TRBD1	NA	TRBV28	TRBJ2-7	TGTGCCAGCACCCCTACGGGACAGGGATCCTACGAGCAGTACTTC	CASTPTGQGSYEQYF
TRBD1	NA	TRBV7-2	TRBJ2-7	TGTGCCAGCAGCCACCGGGACAGGGTCTACGAGCAGTACTTC	CASSHRDRVYEQYF
TRBD2	NA	TRBV3-1/TRBV3-2	TRBJ2-3	TGTGCCACCGGGGCTAGCGGGGACTCCACAGATACGCAGTATTTT	CATGASGDSTDTQYF
TRBD1	NA	TRBV27	TRBJ1-5	TGTGCCAGCCGATCCGGGACAGGGGGGCAATATAGCAATCAGCCCCAGCATTTT	CASRSGTGGQYSNQPQHF
NA	NA	TRBV10-1	TRBJ2-5	TGCGCCAGCAGATCGGGACTCCGGCCGGGGAAGACCCAGTACTTC	CASRSGLRPGKTQYF
NA	NA	TRBV12-3/TRBV12-4	TRBJ1-1	TGTGCCAGCAGACCACAGGGTGGGGAAGCTTTCTTT	CASRPQGGEAFF
TRBD1	NA	TRBV4-3	TRBJ1-1	TGCGCCAGCAGCCCCCTTTCGGGTGGACAGGGTGCCGAAGCTTTCTTT	CASSPLSGGQGAEAFF
NA	NA	TRBV19	TRBJ2-2	TGTGCCAGTAGTATAGGCGGGGGACACGGCGGGGAGCTGTTTTTT	CASSIGGGHGGELFF
TRBD2	few	TRBV7-2	TRBJ2-3	TGTGCCAGCAGCGGCCGTTTTAGCGGGGGGGCAGATACGCAGTATTTT	CASSGRFSGGADTQYF
NA	few	TRBV18	TRBJ2-5	TGTGCCAGCTCACCACCGGACGGGGAGACCCAGTACTTC	CASSPPDGETQYF